This entry is about one T cell receptor beta chain. Its antigen is as yet unknown. CDR1 and CDR2 (germline): SGHRS, YFSETQ. There are 13 residues in the CDR3. V shed 4 bases and J 6 bases; nucleotides not matched to a gene: 6. These data belong to a study of blood T cells in healthy people across ages. Turning to the study itself: The capture of about one barcoded beta molecule per two T cells was achieved by template switching.

Findings and caveats of the study: Unsorted PBMCs prevented conclusive naive versus antigen-experienced comparison.

A second roughly 6 to 11 cycle PCR used barcoded and J-beta primers. A 12-random-nucleotide template-switch adaptor tagged each cDNA molecule. From each sample, at least 3 million paired-end reads containing CDR3 were obtained. TCRdb fed the 5' RACE reads into MiXCR, producing one record per CDR3 protein. The data show roughly 570,000 distinct CDR3 sequences, 25% to 30% seen once. The genes are TRBV5-1 and TRBJ1-2; the match to TRBD1 covers 7 bases. The sequence came from a woman aged 70-85 years in good health. The sequenced material came from blood. CDR3 nucleotides: TGCGCCAGCAGCGACACAGGGGAAGATGGCTACACCTTC. Translating it yields CASSDTGEDGYTF.